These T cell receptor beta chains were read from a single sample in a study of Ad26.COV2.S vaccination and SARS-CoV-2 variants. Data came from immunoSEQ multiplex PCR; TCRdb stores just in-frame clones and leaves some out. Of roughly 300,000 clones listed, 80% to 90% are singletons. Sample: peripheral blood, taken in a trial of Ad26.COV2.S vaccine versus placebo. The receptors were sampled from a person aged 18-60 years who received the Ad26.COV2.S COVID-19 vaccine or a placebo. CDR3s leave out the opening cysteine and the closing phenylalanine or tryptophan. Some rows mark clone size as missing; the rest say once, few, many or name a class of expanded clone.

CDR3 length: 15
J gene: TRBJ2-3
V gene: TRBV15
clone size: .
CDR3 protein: ATSRDRGTGVVDTQY

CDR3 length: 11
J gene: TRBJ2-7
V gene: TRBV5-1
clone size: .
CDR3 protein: ASGGSNSYEQY

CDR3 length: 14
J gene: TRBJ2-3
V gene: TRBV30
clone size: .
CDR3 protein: AWSGKLSWGTDTQY

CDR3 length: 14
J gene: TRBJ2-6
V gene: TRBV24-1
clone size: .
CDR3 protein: ATSEPGGSGANVLT

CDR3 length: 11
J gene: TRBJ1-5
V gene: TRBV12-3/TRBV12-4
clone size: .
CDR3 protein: ASRGTVAQPQH

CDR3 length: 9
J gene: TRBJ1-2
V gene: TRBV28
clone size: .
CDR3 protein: AIIGLDGYT

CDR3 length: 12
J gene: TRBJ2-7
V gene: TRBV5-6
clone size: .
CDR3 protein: ASSLQGTTYEQY

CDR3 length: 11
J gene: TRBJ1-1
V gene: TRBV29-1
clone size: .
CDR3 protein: SVTGTGNTEAF

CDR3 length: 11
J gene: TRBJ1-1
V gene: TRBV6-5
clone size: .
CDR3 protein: ASTQDMNTEAF

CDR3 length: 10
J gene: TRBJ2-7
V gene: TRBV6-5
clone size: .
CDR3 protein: ASSYGSGEQY

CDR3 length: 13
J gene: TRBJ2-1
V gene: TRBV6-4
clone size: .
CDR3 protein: ASSDRQGTYNEQF

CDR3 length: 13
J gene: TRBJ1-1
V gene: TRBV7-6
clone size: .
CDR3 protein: ASSAGITMNTEAF

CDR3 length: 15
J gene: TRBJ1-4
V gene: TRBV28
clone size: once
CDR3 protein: ASSLGAGGAGNEKLF

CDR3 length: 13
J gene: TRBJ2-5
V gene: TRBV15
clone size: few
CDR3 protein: ATSRASGGQETQY

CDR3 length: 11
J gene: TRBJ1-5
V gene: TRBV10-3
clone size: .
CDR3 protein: AISGSLDQPQH

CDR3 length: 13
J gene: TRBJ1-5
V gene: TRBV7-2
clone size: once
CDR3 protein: ASSLDGVSNQPQH

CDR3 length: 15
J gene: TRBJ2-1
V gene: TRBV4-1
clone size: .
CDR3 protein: ASSQGGELAAYNEQF

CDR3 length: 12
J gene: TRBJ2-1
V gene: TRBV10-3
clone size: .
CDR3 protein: AIRSGVNYNEQF

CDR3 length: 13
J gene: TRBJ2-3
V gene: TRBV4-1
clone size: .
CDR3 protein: ASSQLGLDTDTQY

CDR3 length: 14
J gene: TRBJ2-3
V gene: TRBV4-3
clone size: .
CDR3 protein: ASSQDPAGGRDTQY

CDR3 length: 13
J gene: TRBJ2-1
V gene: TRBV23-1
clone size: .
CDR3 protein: ASSQTRGPYNEQF

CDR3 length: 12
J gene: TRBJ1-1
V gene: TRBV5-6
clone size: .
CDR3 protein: ASGTGERVAEAF

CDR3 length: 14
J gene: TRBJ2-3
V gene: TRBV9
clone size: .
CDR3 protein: ASSVGGSGGSNTQY

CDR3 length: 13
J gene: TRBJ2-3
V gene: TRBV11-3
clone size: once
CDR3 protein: ASSPRGGVADTQY

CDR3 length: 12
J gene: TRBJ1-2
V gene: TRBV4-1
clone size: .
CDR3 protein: ASSQGDSNYGYT

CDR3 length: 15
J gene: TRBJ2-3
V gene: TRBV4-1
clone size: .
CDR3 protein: ASSPSGGAMGPDTQY

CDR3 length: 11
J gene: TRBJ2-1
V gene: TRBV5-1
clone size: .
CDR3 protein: ASSLGVLDEQF

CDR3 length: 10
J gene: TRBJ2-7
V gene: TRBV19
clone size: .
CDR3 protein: ATVGGTHEQY

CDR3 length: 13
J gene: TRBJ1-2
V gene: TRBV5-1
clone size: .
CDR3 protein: ASSLGRQGGYGYT

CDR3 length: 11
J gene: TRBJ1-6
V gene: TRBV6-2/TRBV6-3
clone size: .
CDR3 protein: ASSYGDGSPLH

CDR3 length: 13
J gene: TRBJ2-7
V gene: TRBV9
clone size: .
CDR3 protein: ASSVAGTGSYEQY

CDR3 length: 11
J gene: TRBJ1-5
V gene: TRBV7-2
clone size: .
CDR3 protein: ASSVRGDQPQH